This T cell receptor beta chain was documented in a study of cytomegalovirus exposure and HLA in healthy donors. Study-level points and caveats: TCR beta chains numbering 150 to 200 were designated cytomegalovirus-associated. It was reported that TCR beta sequences correctly inferred the HLA-A and HLA-B alleles for most subjects. Data from an earlier analysis indicated that most TCR beta V segments were productive either about 90% or about 30% of the time.

Germline trimming cut 2 bases from V and 0 bases from J; bases unmatched to any gene: 16. This CDR3 is 18 amino acids long. Looked up from germline, CDR1 is GTSNPN and CDR2 is SVGIG (reference sequence). With respect to this clone: Its specificity is not known.

PCR amplification relied on 60 Vbeta primers (plus 13 Jbeta primers). Method: immunoSEQ multiplex PCR; TCRdb's copy keeps in-frame clones and lacks some. The table lists more than 100,000 clones, roughly 74% of them singletons. The TCR originated in a woman aged 45-59 years in good health and CMV-seropositive. The sample taken for sequencing was PBMCs. This chain joins TRBV30 and TRBJ2-7; 7 bases map to TRBD1. The CDR3 DNA follows: TGTGCCTGGAGTCCCCAGTACCCGGACAGGATGAACTCCTACGAGCAGTACTTC. It is translated as CAWSPQYPDRMNSYEQYF. The whole variable domain, remainder taken from reference TRBV30 and TRBJ2-7, is SQTIHQWPATLVQPVGSPLSLECTVEGTSNPNLYWYRQAAGRGLQLLFYSVGIGQISSEVPQNLSASRPQDRQFILSSKKLLLSDSGFYLCAWSPQYPDRMNSYEQYFGPGTRLTVT.